This T cell receptor beta chain was retrieved from a study of CD8 T cells in ankylosing spondylitis. Findings and caveats of the study: Before this, some motif variants had been reported in reactive arthritis synovial fluid and blood. Among TCR beta sequences, a motif of under ten highly homologous variants appeared characteristic of ankylosing spondylitis blood. Clones linked to disease, bearing a CD8+ phenotype, were relatively rare in peripheral blood. As reported, disease-linked clones showed significant enrichment in matched ankylosing spondylitis synovial fluid.

The sample holds a few counts of this clonotype. Its antigen is not identified. One entry per CDR3 protein results from TCRdb running MiXCR on the 5' RACE reads. In the table there are under 150,000 distinct CDR3 sequences, 11% of which are singletons. The CDR3 has 14 amino acids. The V gene lost 6 bases and the J gene lost 6 bases, with 15 bases spanning the gap. This clonotype originated in a female donor with ankylosing spondylitis or in good health (not recorded which). Sequenced input: blood, either unsorted or a sorted T cell fraction (not recorded which). V usage is TRBV12-3 or TRBV12-4 and J usage is TRBJ2-4; D is uncertain. CDR3 amino acids: CASSSRISVNIQYF. In DNA form, the CDR3 reads TGTGCCAGCAGCTCCAGAATCTCAGTAAACATTCAGTACTTC.